Below are 5 T cell receptor beta chains sequenced from a single sample in a study of siplizumab effects on memory and regulatory T cells. Profiling relied on immunoSEQ multiplex PCR, and the TCRdb table lists in-frame clones only, not all of them. Among 90,000 to 130,000 clones listed, approximately 92% were seen once. The sequenced sample was CD4+ T cells sorted from blood. The receptors were gathered from a human donor in good health.

In DNA form, the CDR3 reads TGTGCCAGCTCACCACCCCATGGGAGGAACACTGAAGCTTTCTTT. As protein: CASSPPHGRNTEAFF. The chain couples TRBV18 to TRBJ1-1, with no clear D. Deletions cut 0 bases from V and 1 base from J, with 9 bases between. CDR3 length: 15 residues. Per germline, CDR1 KGHSH and CDR2 LQKENI. The complete variable domain, with remaining parts taken from reference TRBV18 and TRBJ1-1, reads NAGVMQNPRHLVRRRGQEARLRCSPMKGHSHVYWYRQLPEEGLKFMVYLQKENIIDESGMPKERFSAEFPKEGPSILRIQQVVRGDSAAYFCASSPPHGRNTEAFFGQGTRLTVV.

V usage is TRBV7-3 and J usage is TRBJ2-1; D possibly uses TRBD1 or TRBD2 (7 bases each). This CDR3 is 15 amino acids long. V gave up 5 bases and J gave up 6 bases, with 17 bases separating them. Per germline, CDR1 SGHTA and CDR2 FQGTGA. The CDR3, as DNA: TGTGCCAGCAGCCAAGGGGGCGGGAGAAGCAATGAGCAGTTCTTC. Its translation: CASSQGGGRSNEQFF. The variable domain in full, completed from reference TRBV7-3 and TRBJ2-1, reads GAGVSQTPSNKVTEKGKYVELRCDPISGHTALYWYRQSLGQGPEFLIYFQGTGAADDSGLPNDRFFAVRPEGSVSTLKIQRTERGDSAVYLCASSQGGGRSNEQFFGPGTRLTVL.

The V call is TRBV5-1, the J call TRBJ2-3; D might be TRBD1 (7 bases). In germline, CDR1 is SGHRS, CDR2 YFSETQ. V was cut by 4 bases and J by 3 bases, with 21 bases left in between. This CDR3 is 17 amino acids long. CDR3: CASSTQPQGGRTDTQYF. The CDR3 nucleotides are TGCGCCAGCAGCACGCAACCGCAGGGGGGAAGGACAGATACGCAGTATTTT.

The chain carries TRBV29-1 and TRBJ2-3; 10 nucleotides agree with TRBD2. Losses at the gene ends were 6 bases for V and 2 bases for J; bases not matched to a gene: 11. Germline V CDR1 and CDR2: SQVTM, ANQGSEA. CDR3 length: 16 residues. Here the CDR3 DNA reads TGCAGCGTGGGAAGGACTAGCGGAGATCTCACAGATACGCAGTATTTT. Its protein is CSVGRTSGDLTDTQYF.

This clone was found once. J is TRBJ2-3 and V is TRBV5-6, with unresolved D. V was clipped by 0 bases and J by 6 bases, with 5 bases between them. This CDR3 comprises 12 residues. The germline gives CDR1 SGHDT, CDR2 YYEEEE. CDR3 nucleotides: TGTGCCAGCAGCTTGGTAAGCGATACGCAGTATTTT. Its translation: CASSLVSDTQYF.